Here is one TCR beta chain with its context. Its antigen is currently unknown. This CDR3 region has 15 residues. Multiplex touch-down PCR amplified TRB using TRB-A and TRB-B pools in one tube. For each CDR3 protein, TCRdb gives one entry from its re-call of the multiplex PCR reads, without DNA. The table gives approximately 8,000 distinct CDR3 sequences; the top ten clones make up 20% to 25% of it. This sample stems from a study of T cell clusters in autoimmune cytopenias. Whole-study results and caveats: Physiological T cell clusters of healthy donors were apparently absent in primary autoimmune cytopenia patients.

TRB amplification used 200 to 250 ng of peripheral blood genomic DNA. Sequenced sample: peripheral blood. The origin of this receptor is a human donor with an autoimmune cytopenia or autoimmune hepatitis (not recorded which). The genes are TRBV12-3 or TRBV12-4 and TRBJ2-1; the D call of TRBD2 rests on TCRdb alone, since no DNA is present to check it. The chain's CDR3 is CASRGTSGSRNEQFF.